This TCR beta chain was retrieved from a study of blood T cell repertoires in COVID-19. Looking at the study overall: Acute-phase and convalescent COVID-19 samples originated in the United States, Italy and Spain. Sample material is recorded as cDNA or gDNA derived from T cells, B-cell-depleted T cells, or PBMCs.

Original handling: Amplified reference gene primers provided the basis for estimating nucleated cell counts. Only in-frame clones appear in the TCRdb table, and some are missing; sequencing was by immunoSEQ multiplex PCR. V and J calls and clone size are given by that table; D and trimming were obtained from the DNA. The sample holds approximately 150,000 clones, about 80% seen once. After removal of 5 bases from V and 11 bases from J, the junction contained 22 bases not matched to a gene. Germline V gene data show CDR1 as SGHKS and CDR2 as YYEKEE (reference sequence). The CDR3 runs 19 residues. This TCR was sampled from a man between 65 and 80 years old with active or convalescent COVID-19. Source material: peripheral blood. The chain employs TRBV5-5 and TRBJ2-4, with 13 bases that match TRBD2. The CDR3 protein is CASRTNPPGLAGTGSVQYF. The CDR3 region has the DNA TGTGCCAGCAGGACAAATCCTCCGGGACTAGCGGGAACGGGGTCTGTTCAGTACTTC.